These T cell receptor beta chains were read from a single sample in a study of shared clonotypes between healthy human individuals. Clones were read by immunoSEQ multiplex PCR, and TCRdb kept only the in-frame ones, dropping some. Here the sample spans around 700,000 clones, around 72% being singletons. The sequenced sample was memory CD4+ T cells sorted from blood. These receptor sequences come from a woman between 25 and 40 years old in good health. Each CDR3 is given with its conserved first and last residue. The order of the fields is V gene, J gene, clone size, CDR3 length, D gene, CDR3 DNA, CDR3 protein. The D gene is left open where the match is weak. The size of a clone is reported for some rows only, either as once, few or many, or as a class for expanded clones.

TRBV28	TRBJ2-7	NA	14	TRBD2	TGTGCCAGCAGAGTACCGGGACTAGCTTACGAGCAGTACTTC	CASRVPGLAYEQYF
TRBV7-8	TRBJ2-5	once	15	TRBD2	TGTGCCAGCAGCTTAGAGGTGCGGGAGCGTGAGACCCAGTACTTC	CASSLEVRERETQYF
TRBV2	TRBJ2-7	once	12	NA	TGTGCCAGCAGGGAGAGCTCCTACGAGCAGTACTTC	CASRESSYEQYF
TRBV18	TRBJ2-7	NA	16	TRBD2	TGTGCCAGCTCACAGACTAGCGGGAGGGCCCACGGCGAGCAGTACTTC	CASSQTSGRAHGEQYF
TRBV19	TRBJ2-7	NA	15	TRBD2	TGTGCCAGTAGTGCTCGTGTTGGCGGGAGTTACGAGCAGTACTTC	CASSARVGGSYEQYF
TRBV6-4	TRBJ2-3	NA	15	TRBD1	TGTGCCAGCAGTGACTCTTCAGGGGGCCCAGATACGCAGTATTTT	CASSDSSGGPDTQYF
TRBV5-1	TRBJ2-7	once	14	TRBD1	TGCGCCAGCAGCAAACAGGGGGACTCCTACGAGCAGTACTTC	CASSKQGDSYEQYF
TRBV11-3	TRBJ2-1	NA	19	TRBD2	TGTGCCAGCAGCTCCCGGGGACTAGCGGGAACTTCCTCCTACAATGAGCAGTTCTTC	CASSSRGLAGTSSYNEQFF
TRBV19	TRBJ2-2	NA	15	NA	TGTGCCAGTAGTCTCGGCTCAGGTGTTACCGGGGAGCTGTTTTTT	CASSLGSGVTGELFF
TRBV14	TRBJ2-7	NA	15	TRBD1	TGTGCCAGCAGCCAGGCCGGGACAGGGGTCTACGAGCAGTACTTC	CASSQAGTGVYEQYF
TRBV28	TRBJ2-1	NA	16	TRBD1	TGTGCCAGCAGTTCCCCCGGGACAGGGACTCCCCGTGAGCAGTTCTTC	CASSSPGTGTPREQFF
TRBV4-1	TRBJ2-2	few	18	NA	TGCGCCAGCAGCCAAGAGGGGCGGAGGGCCGCGAACACCGGGGAGCTGTTTTTT	CASSQEGRRAANTGELFF
TRBV5-1	TRBJ2-5	NA	15	TRBD2	TGCGCCAGCGGCCAGACTAGCGAGCCCTCAGAGACCCAGTACTTC	CASGQTSEPSETQYF
TRBV19	TRBJ2-1	NA	13	NA	TGTGCCAGCCCTTCCGGGCGGCACAATGAGCAGTTCTTC	CASPSGRHNEQFF
TRBV5-1	TRBJ2-1	NA	14	NA	TGCGCCAGCAGCTTGGTCGGTGCCTACAATGAGCAGTTCTTC	CASSLVGAYNEQFF
TRBV5-1	TRBJ2-5	once	17	TRBD1	TGCGCCAGCAGCACGGTGCCCGGGACAGGGGGAAAAGAGACCCAGTACTTC	CASSTVPGTGGKETQYF
TRBV2	TRBJ2-7	NA	12	NA	TGTGCCAGCAGGCGGGGATCCTACGAGCAGTACTTC	CASRRGSYEQYF
TRBV28	TRBJ2-7	NA	16	TRBD2	TGTGCCAGCAGTGAGCCTTCGGGACTAGGCGTCGGCGAGCAGTACTTC	CASSEPSGLGVGEQYF
TRBV6-1	TRBJ1-4	NA	14	NA	TGTGCCAGCAGCTTCCATCAGGGAGTTGAAAAACTGTTTTTT	CASSFHQGVEKLFF
TRBV30	TRBJ1-3	NA	16	TRBD1	TGTGCCTGGAGTGTCTGGGACAGGGTCTCTGGAAACACCATATATTTT	CAWSVWDRVSGNTIYF
TRBV28	TRBJ1-2	NA	13	NA	TGTGCCAGCAGTTTTCGGTTTGTCTATGGCTACACCTTC	CASSFRFVYGYTF
TRBV7-3	TRBJ2-1	NA	17	TRBD2	TGTGCCAGCAGCTTAGGACTAGCGGGAGGAACCTACAATGAGCAGTTCTTC	CASSLGLAGGTYNEQFF
TRBV5-1	TRBJ2-3	NA	15	TRBD2	TGCGCCAGCAGCTTGGACGGGAGGGCTTGGGATACGCAGTATTTT	CASSLDGRAWDTQYF
TRBV28	TRBJ1-5	NA	12	NA	TGTGCCAGCAGTTACAGCGATCAGCCCCAGCATTTT	CASSYSDQPQHF
TRBV29-1	TRBJ1-4	NA	13	NA	TGCAGCGTTGGGCCCGCCGGAGGGGAAAAACTGTTTTTT	CSVGPAGGEKLFF
TRBV6-6	TRBJ2-7	NA	15	TRBD1	TGTGCCAGCAGTTCACCCCGGACAGGGAGCTACGAGCAGTACTTC	CASSSPRTGSYEQYF
TRBV2	TRBJ2-2	NA	12	NA	TGTGCCAGCAGTGATTTAGCCGGGGAGCTGTTTTTT	CASSDLAGELFF
TRBV25-1	TRBJ1-4	few	13	TRBD1	TGTGCCAGCTTGGACAGGAAGAATGAAAAACTGTTTTTT	CASLDRKNEKLFF
TRBV7-9	TRBJ2-2	NA	14	TRBD2	TGTGCCAGCAGCCGTACTAGCGTTACCGGGGAGCTGTTTTTT	CASSRTSVTGELFF
TRBV4-1	TRBJ2-4	NA	16	TRBD2	TGCGCCAGCAGCCAATCCGGGACTAGCGTCAAAAACATTCAGTACTTC	CASSQSGTSVKNIQYF
TRBV7-9	TRBJ2-2	NA	15	NA	TGTGCCAGCAGCTTAGCGCTAGATATAACCGGGGAGCTGTTTTTT	CASSLALDITGELFF
TRBV29-1	TRBJ1-3	NA	14	NA	TGCAGCGTTTATATGGGGGGAGCTGGAAACACCATATATTTT	CSVYMGGAGNTIYF
TRBV28	TRBJ2-5	NA	12	TRBD2	TGTGCCAGCAGATGGGGGGGAGAGACCCAGTACTTC	CASRWGGETQYF
TRBV2	TRBJ2-7	many	16	TRBD2	TGTGCCAGCAGTGGCTCCGGGACTAGCGTCTCCTACGAGCAGTACTTC	CASSGSGTSVSYEQYF
TRBV2	TRBJ2-1	NA	13	TRBD2	TGTGCCAGCAGTGATGGGGGGGTAAATGAGCAGTTCTTC	CASSDGGVNEQFF
TRBV6-5	TRBJ1-4	few	13	NA	TGTGCCACTCGACGGAGTGAAAATGAAAAACTGTTTTTT	CATRRSENEKLFF
TRBV18	TRBJ2-3	few	17	NA	TGTGCCAGCTCAGTCGACAGGAGGGCCGTCAGCACAGATACGCAGTATTTT	CASSVDRRAVSTDTQYF
TRBV21-1	TRBJ1-1	NA	13	NA	TGTGCCAGCAGCAAACACACCGGCACTGAAGCTTTCTTT	CASSKHTGTEAFF
TRBV27	TRBJ1-1	NA	18	NA	TGTGCCAGCAGTGCAACCCTAACTAGGGTCCGCCGAAACACTGAAGCTTTCTTT	CASSATLTRVRRNTEAFF
TRBV27	TRBJ2-2	NA	18	NA	TGTGCCAGCAGTTTATCGGGAAGGCCCCCAATCAGGTCCGGGGAGCTGTTTTTT	CASSLSGRPPIRSGELFF